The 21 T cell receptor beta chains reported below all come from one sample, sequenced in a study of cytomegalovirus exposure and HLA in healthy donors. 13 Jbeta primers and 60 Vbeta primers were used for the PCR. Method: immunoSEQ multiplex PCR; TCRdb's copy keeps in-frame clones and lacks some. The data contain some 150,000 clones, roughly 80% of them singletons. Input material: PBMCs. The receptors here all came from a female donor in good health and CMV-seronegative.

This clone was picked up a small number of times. As DNA, the CDR3 is TGTGCCTTCTACAGGGCGGCGGACACTGAAGCTTTCTTT. Protein: CAFYRAADTEAFF. V and J are TRBV7-9 and TRBJ1-1, with D perhaps matching TRBD1 (6 bases). V lost 11 bases, J lost 3 bases, and 16 bases lay in between. Germline values: CDR1 SEHNR, CDR2 FQNEAQ (reference sequence). The CDR3 sequence is 13 residues long.

CDR3 nucleotide sequence: TGTGCCAGCAGCCCGACAGGGATCCCCCCCGGGGAGCTGTTTTTT. The encoded protein is CASSPTGIPPGELFF. The rearrangement links TRBV2 to TRBJ2-2; 7 bases align to TRBD1. The CDR3 length is 15 residues. The V and J ends lost 6 bases and 6 bases, in that order; junction bases with no gene match: 10. Germline V gene data show CDR1 as SNHLY and CDR2 as FYNNEI.

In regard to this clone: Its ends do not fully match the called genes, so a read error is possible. The CDR3: CSSSQGQYNQPQHF. The CDR3 DNA reads TGTTCCAGCAGCCAGGGACAGTACAATCAGCCCCAGCATTTT. The chain links TRBV7-9 to TRBJ1-5, with TRBD1 identical over 7 bases. The CDR3 totals 14 residues. Germline V lookup: CDR1 SEHNR, CDR2 FQNEAQ (reference sequence).

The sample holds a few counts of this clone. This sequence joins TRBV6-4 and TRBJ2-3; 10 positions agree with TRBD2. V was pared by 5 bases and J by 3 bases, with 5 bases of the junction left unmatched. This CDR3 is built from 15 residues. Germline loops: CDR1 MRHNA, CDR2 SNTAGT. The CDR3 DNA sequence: TGTGCCAGCAGTCCGCAGCGGGGGGGAACAGATACGCAGTATTTT. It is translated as CASSPQRGGTDTQYF.

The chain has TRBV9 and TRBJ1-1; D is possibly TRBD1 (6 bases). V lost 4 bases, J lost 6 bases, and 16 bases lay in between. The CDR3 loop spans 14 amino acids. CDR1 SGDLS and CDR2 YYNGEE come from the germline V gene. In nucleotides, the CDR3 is TGTGCCAGCAGCACCGAAACAGGGCTTTCTGAAGCTTTCTTT. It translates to CASSTETGLSEAFF.

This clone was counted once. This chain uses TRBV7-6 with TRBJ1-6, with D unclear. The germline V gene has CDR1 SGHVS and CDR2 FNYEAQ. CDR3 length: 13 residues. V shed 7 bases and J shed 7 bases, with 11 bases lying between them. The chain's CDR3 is CASKGGGNSPLHF. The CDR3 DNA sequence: TGTGCCAGCAAGGGAGGAGGAAATTCACCCCTCCACTTT.

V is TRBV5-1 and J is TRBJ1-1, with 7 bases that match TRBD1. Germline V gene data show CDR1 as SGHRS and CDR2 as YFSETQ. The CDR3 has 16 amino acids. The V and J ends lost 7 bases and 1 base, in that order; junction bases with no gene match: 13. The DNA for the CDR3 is TGCGCCAGCGCCGAGGAGGGGGCCTTCACGAACACTGAAGCTTTCTTT. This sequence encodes CASAEEGAFTNTEAFF.

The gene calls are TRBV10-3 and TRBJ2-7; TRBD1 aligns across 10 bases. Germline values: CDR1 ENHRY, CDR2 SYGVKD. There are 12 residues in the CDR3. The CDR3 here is CGSGTGDYEQYF. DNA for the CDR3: TGTGGATCCGGGACAGGGGACTACGAGCAGTACTTC.

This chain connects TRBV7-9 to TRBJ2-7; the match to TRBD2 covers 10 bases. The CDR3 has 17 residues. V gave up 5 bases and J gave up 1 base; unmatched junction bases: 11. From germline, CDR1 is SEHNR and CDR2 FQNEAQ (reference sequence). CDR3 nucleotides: TGTGCCAGCAGCCCAGAGTGGGGGACTAGCGCTTCCTACGAGCAGTACTTC. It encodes CASSPEWGTSASYEQYF.

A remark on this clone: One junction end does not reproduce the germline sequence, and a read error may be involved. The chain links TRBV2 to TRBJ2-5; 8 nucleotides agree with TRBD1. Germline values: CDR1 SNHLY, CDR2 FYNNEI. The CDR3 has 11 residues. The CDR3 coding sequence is TGTGCCGGCCAGGCCGGCGACAGGGGCCACTTC. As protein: CAGQAGDRGHF.

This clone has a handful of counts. The CDR3 spells CASSDSSSNQPQHF. CDR3 coding DNA: TGTGCCAGCAGCGACAGCTCTAGCAATCAGCCCCAGCATTTT. The rearrangement uses TRBV9 and TRBJ1-5; D gene ambiguous. This CDR3 has 14 amino acids. Trimming took off 3 bases at V and 0 bases at J, with 7 bases between the two ends. Germline values: CDR1 SGDLS, CDR2 YYNGEE.

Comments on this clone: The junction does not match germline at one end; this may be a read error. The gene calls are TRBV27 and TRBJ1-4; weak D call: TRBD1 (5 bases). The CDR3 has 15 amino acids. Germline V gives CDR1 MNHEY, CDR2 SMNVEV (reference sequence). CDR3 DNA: TGTGCCGGCAGTTTAACGTCGGCAGGGAATGAAAAACTGTTTTTT. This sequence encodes CAGSLTSAGNEKLFF.

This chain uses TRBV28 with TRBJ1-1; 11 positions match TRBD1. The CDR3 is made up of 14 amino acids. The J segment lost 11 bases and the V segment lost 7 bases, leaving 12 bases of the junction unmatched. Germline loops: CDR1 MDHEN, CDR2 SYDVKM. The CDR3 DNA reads TGTGCCAGCACCGTAGGGTTCGGGACAGGGGGGGCTTTCTTT. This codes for CASTVGFGTGGAFF.

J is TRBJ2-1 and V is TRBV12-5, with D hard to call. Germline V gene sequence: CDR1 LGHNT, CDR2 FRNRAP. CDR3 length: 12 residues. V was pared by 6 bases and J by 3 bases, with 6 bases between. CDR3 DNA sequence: TGTGCTAGTGGCCTAGACTACAATGAGCAGTTCTTC. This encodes CASGLDYNEQFF.

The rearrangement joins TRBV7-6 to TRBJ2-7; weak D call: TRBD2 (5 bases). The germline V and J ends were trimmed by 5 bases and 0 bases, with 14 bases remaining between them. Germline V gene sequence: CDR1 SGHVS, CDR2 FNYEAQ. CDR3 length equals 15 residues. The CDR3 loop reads CASSREAPSSYEQYF. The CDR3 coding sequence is TGTGCCAGCAGCCGGGAAGCCCCGAGCTCCTACGAGCAGTACTTC. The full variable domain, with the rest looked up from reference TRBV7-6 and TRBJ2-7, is GAGVSQSPRYKVTKRGQDVALRCDPISGHVSLYWYRQALGQGPEFLTYFNYEAQQDKSGLPNDRFSAERPEGSISTLTIQRTEQRDSAMYRCASSREAPSSYEQYFGPGTRLTVT.

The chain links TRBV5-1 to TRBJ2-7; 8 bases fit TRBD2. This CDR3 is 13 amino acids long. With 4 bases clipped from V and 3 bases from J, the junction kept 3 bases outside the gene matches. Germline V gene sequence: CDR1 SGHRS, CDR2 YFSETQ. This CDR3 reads CASSPRGGYEQYF. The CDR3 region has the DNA TGCGCCAGCAGCCCCCGGGGGGGCTACGAGCAGTACTTC.

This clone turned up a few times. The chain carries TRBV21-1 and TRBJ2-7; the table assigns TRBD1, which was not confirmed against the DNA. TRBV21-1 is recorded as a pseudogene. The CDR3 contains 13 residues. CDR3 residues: CANTDRAGYEQYF. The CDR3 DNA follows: TGTGCCAATACAGACAGGGCTGGCTACGAGCAGTACTTC.

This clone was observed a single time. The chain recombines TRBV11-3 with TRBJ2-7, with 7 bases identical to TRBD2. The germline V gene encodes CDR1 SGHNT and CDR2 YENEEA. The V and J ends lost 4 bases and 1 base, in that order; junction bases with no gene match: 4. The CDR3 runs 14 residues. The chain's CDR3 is CASSSGGVSYEQYF. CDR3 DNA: TGTGCCAGCAGCTCGGGGGGTGTTTCCTACGAGCAGTACTTC.

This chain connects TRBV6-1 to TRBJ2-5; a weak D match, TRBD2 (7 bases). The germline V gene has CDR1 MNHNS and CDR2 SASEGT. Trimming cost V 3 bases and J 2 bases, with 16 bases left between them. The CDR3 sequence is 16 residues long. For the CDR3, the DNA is TGTGCCAGCAGTGATTTGGGAGGGGGGGGTCAAGAGACCCAGTACTTC. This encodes CASSDLGGGGQETQYF.

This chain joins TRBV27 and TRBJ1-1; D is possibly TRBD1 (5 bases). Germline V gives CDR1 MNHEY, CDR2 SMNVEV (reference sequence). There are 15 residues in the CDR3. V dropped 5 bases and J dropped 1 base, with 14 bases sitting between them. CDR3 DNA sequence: TGTGCCAGCAGTCTCGAACTCAGGGAGAACACTGAAGCTTTCTTT. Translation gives CASSLELRENTEAFF.

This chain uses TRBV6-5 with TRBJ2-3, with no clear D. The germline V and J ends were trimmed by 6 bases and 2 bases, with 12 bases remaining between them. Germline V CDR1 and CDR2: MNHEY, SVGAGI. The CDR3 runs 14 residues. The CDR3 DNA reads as TGTGCCAGCAGGAGTCGGTTTAACACAGATACGCAGTATTTT. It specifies CASRSRFNTDTQYF.